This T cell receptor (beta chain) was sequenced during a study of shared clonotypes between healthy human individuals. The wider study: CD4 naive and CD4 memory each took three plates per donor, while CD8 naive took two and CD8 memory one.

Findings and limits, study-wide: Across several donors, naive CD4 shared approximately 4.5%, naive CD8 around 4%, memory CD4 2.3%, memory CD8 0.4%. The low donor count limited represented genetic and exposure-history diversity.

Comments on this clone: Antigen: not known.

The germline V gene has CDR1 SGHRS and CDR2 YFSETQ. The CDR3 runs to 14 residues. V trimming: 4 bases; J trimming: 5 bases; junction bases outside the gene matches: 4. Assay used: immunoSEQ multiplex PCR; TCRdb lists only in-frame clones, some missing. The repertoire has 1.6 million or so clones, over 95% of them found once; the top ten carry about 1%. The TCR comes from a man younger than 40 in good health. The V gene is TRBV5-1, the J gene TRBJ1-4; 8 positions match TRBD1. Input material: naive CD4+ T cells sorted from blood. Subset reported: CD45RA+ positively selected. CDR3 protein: CASSTTGANEKLFF. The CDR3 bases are TGCGCCAGCAGCACGACAGGGGCAAATGAAAAACTGTTTTTT. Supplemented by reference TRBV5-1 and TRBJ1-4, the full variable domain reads KAGVTQTPRYLIKTRGQQVTLSCSPISGHRSVSWYQQTPGQGLQFLFEYFSETQRNKGNFPGRFSGRQFSNSRSEMNVSTLELGDSALYLCASSTTGANEKLFFGSGTQLSVL.